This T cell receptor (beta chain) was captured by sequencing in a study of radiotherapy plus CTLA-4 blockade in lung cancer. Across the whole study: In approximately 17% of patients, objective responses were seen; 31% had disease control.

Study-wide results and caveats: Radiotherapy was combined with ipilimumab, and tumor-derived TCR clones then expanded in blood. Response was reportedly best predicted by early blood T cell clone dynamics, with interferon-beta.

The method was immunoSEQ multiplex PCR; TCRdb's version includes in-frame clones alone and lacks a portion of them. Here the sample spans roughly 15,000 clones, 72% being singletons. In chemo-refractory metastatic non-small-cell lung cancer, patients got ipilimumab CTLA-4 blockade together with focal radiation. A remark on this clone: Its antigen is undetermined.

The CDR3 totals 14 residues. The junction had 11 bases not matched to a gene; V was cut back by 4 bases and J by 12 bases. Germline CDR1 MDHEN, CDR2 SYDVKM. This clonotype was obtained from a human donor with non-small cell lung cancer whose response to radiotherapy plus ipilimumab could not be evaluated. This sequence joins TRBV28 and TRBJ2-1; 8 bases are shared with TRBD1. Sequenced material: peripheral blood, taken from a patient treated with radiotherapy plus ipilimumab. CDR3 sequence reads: CASSSDRAGRWQFF. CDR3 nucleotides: TGTGCCAGCAGTTCGGACAGGGCTGGCCGGTGGCAGTTCTTC.